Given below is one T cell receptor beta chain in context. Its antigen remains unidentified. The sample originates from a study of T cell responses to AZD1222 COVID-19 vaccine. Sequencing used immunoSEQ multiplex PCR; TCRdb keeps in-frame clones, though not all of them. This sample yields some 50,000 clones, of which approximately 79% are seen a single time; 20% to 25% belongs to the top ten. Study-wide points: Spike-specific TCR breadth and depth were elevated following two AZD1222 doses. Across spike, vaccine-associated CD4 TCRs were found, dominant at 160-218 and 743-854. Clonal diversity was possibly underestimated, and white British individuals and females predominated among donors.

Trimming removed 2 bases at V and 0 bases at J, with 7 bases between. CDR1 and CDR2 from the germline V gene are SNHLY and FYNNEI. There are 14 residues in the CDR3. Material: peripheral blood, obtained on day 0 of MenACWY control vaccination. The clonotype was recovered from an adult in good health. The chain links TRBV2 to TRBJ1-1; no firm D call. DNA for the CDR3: TGTGCCAGCAGTGAATCAGGCATGAACACTGAAGCTTTCTTT. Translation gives CASSESGMNTEAFF.